The sequence of this T cell receptor beta chain was determined in a study of blood T cell repertoires in COVID-19. Produced via immunoSEQ multiplex PCR; TCRdb's table is partial and in-frame only. The sample carries hundreds of thousands of clones, approximately 90% recorded once. The CDR3 is 15 residues long. The V gene's germline CDR1 is SEHNR and CDR2 FQNEAQ (reference sequence). With 4 bases removed from V and 6 bases from J, the gap between germline ends came to 17 bases. This clone showed up just once. The gene calls are TRBV7-9 and TRBJ2-3, with D uncertain. Sequenced material: peripheral blood. The receptor comes from a woman between 25 and 40 years old with active or convalescent COVID-19. The CDR3 here is CASSSLLADTDTQYF. CDR3 DNA: TGTGCCAGCAGCTCTCTCTTGGCGGATACTGATACGCAGTATTTT.